These 30 T cell receptor beta chains were all obtained from the same sample, sequenced in a study of shared clonotypes between healthy human individuals. The method was immunoSEQ multiplex PCR; TCRdb's version includes in-frame clones alone and lacks a portion of them. The sample carries about 2 million clones, less than 95% recorded once. Terminally differentiated effector memory CD45RA+ cells were excluded by CCR7 positive selection of CD45RO-negative cells. The sample comprised naive CD8+ T cells sorted from blood. These receptors were collected from a man aged 18 to 29 in good health.

The J gene is TRBJ2-7, the V gene TRBV7-9, with D possibly being TRBD1 (6 bases). The CDR3 consists of 11 residues. Trimming stripped 4 bases from V and 9 bases from J, with 10 bases between. CDR1 is SEHNR and CDR2 is FQNEAQ in the germline V gene (reference sequence). The DNA of the CDR3 is TGTGCCAGCAGCTACAGGGAAGGGCAGTACTTC. Protein sequence: CASSYREGQYF. The variable domain in full, completed from reference TRBV7-9 and TRBJ2-7, reads DTGVSQNPRHKITKRGQNVTFRCDPISEHNRLYWYRQTLGQGPEFLTYFQNEAQLEKSRLLSDRFSAERPKGSFSTLEIQRTEQGDSAMYLCASSYREGQYFGPGTRLTVT.

CDR3 nucleotide sequence: TGTGCCAGCAGCCCGGGGACTAGCGCTAGCACAGATACGCAGTATTTT. This codes for CASSPGTSASTDTQYF. The chain employs TRBV7-3 and TRBJ2-3; 10 bases line up with TRBD2. This CDR3 is built from 16 residues. V trimming: 5 bases; J trimming: 0 bases; junction bases outside the gene matches: 5. Per the germline V gene, CDR1 is SGHTA and CDR2 is FQGTGA.

The chain has TRBV7-8 and TRBJ1-3; D possibly corresponds to TRBD1 (5 bases). The germline V gene has CDR1 SGHVS and CDR2 FQNEAQ. The germline V and J ends were trimmed by 5 bases and 2 bases, with 16 bases remaining between them. The CDR3 sequence is 16 residues long. The DNA of the CDR3 is TGTGCCAGCAGCAGTTACCGGGGCGTAGCTGGAAACACCATATATTTT. This codes for CASSSYRGVAGNTIYF.

The gene calls are TRBV6-1 and TRBJ2-3; a weak D match, TRBD1 (6 bases). There are 13 residues in the CDR3. Trimming stripped 10 bases from V and 0 bases from J, with 11 bases between. CDR1 MNHNS and CDR2 SASEGT come from the germline V gene. The CDR3 region has the DNA TGTGCCACTTCGGACAGTAGCACAGATACGCAGTATTTT. Protein: CATSDSSTDTQYF.

The rearrangement joins TRBV9 to TRBJ2-3; D could derive from TRBD1 or TRBD2 (5 bases each). Germline CDR1 is SGDLS and CDR2 is YYNGEE. This CDR3 has 15 residues. Trimming removed 3 bases from V and 6 bases from J, with 17 bases in between. CDR3 amino acids: CASSERDRFRDTQYF. In DNA form, the CDR3 reads TGTGCCAGCAGCGAGAGGGACCGCTTTAGGGATACGCAGTATTTT.

This chain connects TRBV29-1 to TRBJ2-3; tentative D call: TRBD1 (5 bases). CDR3 length equals 16 residues. The germline V and J ends were trimmed by 0 bases and 4 bases, with 17 bases remaining between them. Per germline, CDR1 SQVTM and CDR2 ANQGSEA. DNA of the CDR3: TGCAGCGTTGAAGATGGGGCGTTCCCCCCCCCAGATACGCAGTATTTT. Protein product: CSVEDGAFPPPDTQYF.

The rearrangement uses TRBV7-2 and TRBJ1-3, with 8 bases matching TRBD1. This CDR3 is built from 16 residues. Germline CDR1 and CDR2: SGHTA and FQGNSA. V trimming: 7 bases; J trimming: 0 bases; junction bases outside the gene matches: 8. The CDR3 DNA reads as TGTGCCAGCACGAAGACAGGGGAAAGCTCTGGAAACACCATATATTTT. This codes for CASTKTGESSGNTIYF.

Turning to this clone: A much larger clone lies one base from this, so it may be a read error. The sample contains more than one DNA sequence encoding this CDR3. The V call is TRBV5-4, the J call TRBJ1-1, with a weak D call TRBD1 (5 bases). Germline V gene data show CDR1 as SGHNT and CDR2 as YYREEE (reference sequence). This CDR3 region has 13 residues. V was shortened by 0 bases and J by 3 bases, with 6 bases between the two germline ends. The CDR3 region has the DNA TGTGCCAGCAGCTTGGGGGGGGACACTGAAGCTTTCTTT. Amino acids: CASSLGGDTEAFF.

This clone was observed a handful of times. This sample includes further DNA sequences coding for the same CDR3. The V gene is TRBV4-1, the J gene TRBJ2-7; 9 bases agree with TRBD1. This CDR3 is built from 15 residues. Germline lookup yields CDR1 MGHRA and CDR2 YSYEKL. V lost 1 base to trimming and J lost 2 bases; unmatched junction nucleotides: 3. CDR3 loop: CASSQAGQGTYEQYF. For the CDR3, the DNA is TGCGCCAGCAGCCAAGCCGGACAGGGGACCTACGAGCAGTACTTC.

This chain connects TRBV4-3 to TRBJ1-5; D is ambiguous. This CDR3 spans 14 amino acids. From germline, CDR1 is LGHNA and CDR2 YSLEER. V was trimmed by 0 bases and J by 0 bases, leaving 3 bases between them. As DNA, the CDR3 is TGCGCCAGCAGCCAAGATAGTAGCAATCAGCCCCAGCATTTT. It codes for CASSQDSSNQPQHF.

The chain couples TRBV28 to TRBJ1-2, with D unresolved. Germline V gene data show CDR1 as MDHEN and CDR2 as SYDVKM. V lost 4 bases and J lost 4, with 10 bases in between. The CDR3 has 13 amino acids. DNA of the CDR3: TGTGCCAGCAGTTCTCCGGGGTTCTATGGCTACACCTTC. It yields the protein CASSSPGFYGYTF.

The chain has TRBV7-8 and TRBJ2-7; TRBD1 matches 9 bases. V lost 3 bases to trimming and J lost 5 bases; unmatched junction nucleotides: 5. In germline, CDR1 is SGHVS, CDR2 FQNEAQ. The CDR3 has 14 amino acids. The CDR3 reads CASSFRDRAHEQYF. In DNA, the CDR3 is TGTGCCAGCAGCTTCCGGGACAGGGCACACGAGCAGTACTTC.

This rearrangement joins TRBV5-3 to TRBJ2-5; D uncertain. TRBV5-3 is flagged as an ORF with uncertain function. The length of the CDR3 is 13 residues. Trimming took 3 bases from V and 5 from J, leaving 11 bases between them. The CDR3 DNA follows: TGTGCCAGAAGCTCCGGTAGGGTGGAGACCCAGTACTTC. Translating gives CARSSGRVETQYF.

CDR3 protein: CSVEDMTSYEQYF. The DNA of the CDR3 is TGCAGCGTTGAAGATATGACTTCCTACGAGCAGTACTTC. The chain carries TRBV29-1 and TRBJ2-7; no firm D call. V lost 0 bases and J 1 base, leaving 7 bases between the germline ends. CDR1 is SQVTM, CDR2 ANQGSEA, per germline. The CDR3 consists of 13 residues.

J is TRBJ2-1 and V is TRBV11-2, with D possibly TRBD2 on 7 matching bases. The CDR3 is 15 amino acids. Trimming stripped 1 base from V and 6 bases from J, with 13 bases between. The germline V gene encodes CDR1 SGHAT and CDR2 FQNNGV. CDR3 in DNA: TGTGCCAGCAGCTTAGGTGGGGGGGGCTTCAATGAGCAGTTCTTC. This codes for CASSLGGGGFNEQFF.

The chain joins TRBV14 to TRBJ1-2; 8 nucleotides line up with TRBD1. The CDR3 loop spans 14 amino acids. CDR1 and CDR2 (germline): SGHDN, FVKESK. The V gene end was trimmed by 1 base and the J gene end by 7 bases; junction bases not matched to a gene: 5. CDR3 amino acids: CASSQATTGVGYTF. The CDR3 bases are TGTGCCAGCAGCCAAGCCACGACAGGGGTTGGCTACACCTTC.

The chain links TRBV6-5 to TRBJ2-7, with unresolved D. This CDR3 has 11 residues. Germline V CDR1 and CDR2: MNHEY, SVGAGI. V was trimmed by 5 bases and J by 4 bases, leaving 6 bases between them. This CDR3 is CASSGKYEQYF. The CDR3, as DNA: TGTGCCAGCAGTGGAAAGTACGAGCAGTACTTC.

J is TRBJ1-2 and V is TRBV20-1, with D hard to call. CDR1 is DFQATT and CDR2 is SNEGSKA in the germline V gene (reference sequence). The length of the CDR3 is 11 residues. V was shortened by 3 bases and J by 4 bases, with 6 bases between the two germline ends. The CDR3 loop is CSASGVYGYTF. The CDR3 region has the DNA TGCAGTGCTAGTGGGGTCTATGGCTACACCTTC.

The chain uses TRBV5-4 and TRBJ2-2; a weak D match, TRBD2 (7 bases). With 3 bases removed from V and 5 bases from J, the gap between germline ends came to 17 bases. The CDR3 totals 16 residues. The germline V gene has CDR1 SGHNT and CDR2 YYREEE (reference sequence). The CDR3 here is CASSSSPGEGTGELFF. CDR3 nucleotides: TGTGCCAGCAGCTCGTCACCAGGGGAGGGGACCGGGGAGCTGTTTTTT.

The V gene is TRBV18, the J gene TRBJ2-7; either TRBD1 or TRBD2 may fit D (6 bases each). This CDR3 has 14 residues. Per the germline V gene, CDR1 is KGHSH and CDR2 is LQKENI. V was clipped by 2 bases and J by 2 bases, with 10 bases between them. The CDR3 reads CASSPSGATYEQYF. The CDR3 nucleotides are TGTGCCAGCTCACCATCGGGGGCCACCTACGAGCAGTACTTC.

The rearrangement uses TRBV4-2 and TRBJ1-6; TRBD1 agrees at 7 bases. The trim removed 1 base at V and 2 bases at J, leaving 8 bases unmatched. The CDR3 consists of 18 residues. CDR1 is LGHNA and CDR2 is YNFKEQ in the germline V gene. The CDR3 nucleotides are TGTGCCAGCAGCCAAGGGGAGGGGGCGCCGGCCTATAATTCACCCCTCCACTTT. Its protein product is CASSQGEGAPAYNSPLHF.

The gene calls are TRBV10-2 and TRBJ2-3; weak D call: TRBD2 (5 bases). CDR1 is WSHSY and CDR2 is SAAADI in the germline V gene. There are 15 residues in the CDR3. V lost 3 bases and J lost 6, with 16 bases in between. The CDR3 DNA reads as TGCGCCAGCAGTGATCTGGGAGTAGCCGGGGATACGCAGTATTTT. As protein: CASSDLGVAGDTQYF.

The chain employs TRBV7-6 and TRBJ2-5, with 8 bases identical to TRBD2. Germline values: CDR1 SGHVS, CDR2 FNYEAQ. The CDR3 covers 16 residues. The trim removed 4 bases at V and 5 bases at J, leaving 12 bases unmatched. As DNA, the CDR3 is TGTGCCAGCAGCTCGCCTATGGGACTAGTTTATGAGACCCAGTACTTC. This encodes CASSSPMGLVYETQYF.

The chain uses TRBV6-1 and TRBJ2-7; maybe TRBD2 (7 bases). This CDR3 is 16 amino acids long. With 2 bases removed from V and 2 bases from J, the gap between germline ends came to 16 bases. CDR1 and CDR2 from the germline V gene are MNHNS and SASEGT. The CDR3 DNA sequence: TGTGCCAGCAGTGAATTTGGCGGGGGCCCGACCTACGAGCAGTACTTC. It codes for CASSEFGGGPTYEQYF.

This chain's CDR3 is CSVEDRDRANYGYTF. Here the CDR3 DNA reads TGCAGCGTTGAGGATCGGGACAGGGCTAACTATGGCTACACCTTC. V and J are TRBV29-1 and TRBJ1-2; 9 bases agree with TRBD1. The CDR3 is made up of 15 amino acids. The V segment lost 3 bases and the J segment 0 bases; nucleotides outside the gene matches: 5. In germline, CDR1 is SQVTM, CDR2 ANQGSEA.

This clone appeared a single time. The gene calls are TRBV2 and TRBJ2-7; D possibly uses TRBD1 or TRBD2 (5 bases each). Trimming stripped 2 bases from V and 3 bases from J, with 11 bases between. The CDR3 covers 14 residues. Germline CDR1 is SNHLY and CDR2 is FYNNEI. CDR3 DNA sequence: TGTGCCAGCAGTGAATACGAGGGGCGCTACGAGCAGTACTTC. It codes for CASSEYEGRYEQYF.

The V call is TRBV4-3, the J call TRBJ2-3, with 11 bases that match TRBD2. V shed 3 bases, J shed 4 bases, and the junction held 6 bases outside the gene matches. CDR3 length equals 16 residues. Germline loops: CDR1 LGHNA, CDR2 YSLEER. The CDR3 coding sequence is TGCGCCAGCAGCCAGGACGGGACTAGCGGCGCAGATACGCAGTATTTT. Translated, it gives CASSQDGTSGADTQYF.

This sequence joins TRBV1 and TRBJ2-4; the D call of TRBD1 is as the table states it, not checked on the DNA. TRBV1 is a listed pseudogene. This CDR3 is built from 17 residues. CDR3: CTSSQDLQGSAKNIQYF. DNA for the CDR3: TGCACCAGCAGCCAAGATCTCCAGGGGTCAGCCAAAAACATTCAGTACTTC.

Points on this clone: The same CDR3 arises from other DNA sequences in this sample as well. The rearrangement joins TRBV27 to TRBJ1-2; TRBD1 matches at 11 bases. With V trimmed by 6 bases and J by 8 bases, 5 bases remained unmatched. The germline V gene encodes CDR1 MNHEY and CDR2 SMNVEV (reference sequence). The CDR3 has 13 amino acids. CDR3 DNA: TGTGCCAGCAGGGGGACAGGGGGATACGGCTACACCTTC. This translates into CASRGTGGYGYTF.

The rearrangement links TRBV27 to TRBJ2-2; the match to TRBD2 covers 9 bases. With V trimmed by 5 bases and J by 6 bases, 7 bases remained unmatched. Germline CDR1 reads MNHEY; CDR2 reads SMNVEV (reference sequence). The CDR3 totals 15 residues. For the CDR3, the DNA is TGTGCCAGCAGTCGACTAGCGGTGACGCCCGGGGAGCTGTTTTTT. The encoded protein is CASSRLAVTPGELFF.